The T cell receptor beta chain described here comes from a study of a mutant IDH1 vaccine in newly diagnosed glioma. As for the study in general: Treated patients had a mean age of about 40 years and a sex split that was roughly 60% male and roughly 40% female. The therapy given earlier, which was standard therapy, consisted of radiotherapy, temozolomide, or both, and most of the patients received both.

Profiling relied on immunoSEQ multiplex PCR, and the TCRdb table lists in-frame clones only, not all of them. This repertoire shows about 59,000 clones, more than 90% found once; its top ten account for over 2.5%. Sample time point: baseline, week 1 (first vaccination visit). The treatment here: pre-vaccination baseline after standard-of-care therapy. Newly diagnosed WHO grade 3 or 4 IDH1-mutant, ATRX-lost astrocytomas were identified in the donors. Trimming cost V 3 bases and J 1 base, with 14 bases left between them. In germline, CDR1 is SGHRS, CDR2 YFSETQ. The CDR3 is 15 residues long. The receptor's source is a man aged 50 or older with glioma. The chain recombines TRBV5-1 with TRBJ2-7, with D possibly being TRBD1 (5 bases). Material: PBMCs, obtained from a glioma patient treated with radiotherapy, temozolomide or both. The CDR3, as DNA: TGCGCCAGCAGCTCCCCAGGGCCGCCGTCCTACGAGCAGTACTTC. Translation: CASSSPGPPSYEQYF.